These 7 T cell receptor beta chains were sequenced from one sample in a study of blood T cell repertoires in COVID-19. Produced via immunoSEQ multiplex PCR; TCRdb's table is partial and in-frame only. The sample shows 180,000 or so clones, 85% to 90% of them seen only once. Input material: peripheral blood. All receptors derive from a woman aged 55-70 years with COVID-19, enrolled during active disease.

This clone appeared a single time. This chain connects TRBV29-1 to TRBJ2-1; 7 bases are a match to TRBD1. The CDR3 totals 15 residues. The germline V gene has CDR1 SQVTM and CDR2 ANQGSEA. The J segment lost 6 bases and the V segment lost 2 bases, leaving 10 bases of the junction unmatched. This chain's CDR3 is CSVEFTGVPANEQFF. Written as DNA, the CDR3 is TGCAGCGTTGAATTCACAGGGGTACCCGCCAATGAGCAGTTCTTC.

The rearrangement joins TRBV19 to TRBJ1-2; a weak D match, TRBD1 (5 bases). CDR3 length: 13 residues. Germline loops: CDR1 LNHDA, CDR2 SQIVND (reference sequence). V dropped 6 bases and J dropped 8 bases, with 16 bases sitting between them. The CDR3 here is CASRNRPSRGYTF. The CDR3 nucleotides are TGTGCCAGTAGGAACAGGCCCTCGAGGGGCTACACCTTC.

The chain combines TRBV7-3 with TRBJ2-7; 9 nucleotides align to TRBD1. CDR1 and CDR2 (germline): SGHTA, FQGTGA. This CDR3 has 12 amino acids. The junction had 2 bases not matched to a gene; V was cut back by 5 bases and J by 6 bases. DNA for the CDR3: TGTGCCAGCAGCCAGGACAGGGGCGAGCAGTACTTC. Translating gives CASSQDRGEQYF.

The chain is built from TRBV9 and TRBJ1-2, with a weak D call TRBD1 (6 bases). Trimming removed 3 bases at V and 8 bases at J, with 11 bases between. Germline CDR1 and CDR2: SGDLS and YYNGEE. The CDR3 has 12 residues. CDR3 sequence (DNA): TGTGCCAGCAGCGGCATACAGGGCGGCTACACCTTC. It translates to CASSGIQGGYTF. The full variable domain, in which reference TRBV9 and TRBJ1-2 provide the parts outside the CDR3, is DSGVTQTPKHLITATGQRVTLRCSPRSGDLSVYWYQQSLDQGLQFLIQYYNGEERAKGNILERFSAQQFPDLHSELNLSSLELGDSALYFCASSGIQGGYTFGSGTRLTVV.

The chain recombines TRBV28 with TRBJ2-7, with a possible D match to TRBD2 (6 bases). Looked up from germline, CDR1 is MDHEN and CDR2 is SYDVKM. The CDR3 is made up of 12 amino acids. V dropped 2 bases and J dropped 6 bases, with 8 bases sitting between them. The CDR3, as DNA: TGTGCCAGCAGTTTAAGACTAGTCGAGCAGTACTTC. It specifies CASSLRLVEQYF.

The chain employs TRBV5-5 and TRBJ2-7; TRBD1 might be the D (5 bases). Germline values: CDR1 SGHKS, CDR2 YYEKEE (reference sequence). V was clipped by 2 bases and J by 0 bases, with 9 bases between them. The CDR3 contains 14 residues. DNA of the CDR3: TGTGCCAGCAGCTTCAGACAGAACTCCTACGAGCAGTACTTC. This sequence encodes CASSFRQNSYEQYF.

This chain connects TRBV6-5 to TRBJ1-5; weak D call: TRBD1 (5 bases). V was cut by 7 bases and J by 6 bases, with 7 bases left in between. The CDR3 runs to 11 residues. Germline lookup yields CDR1 MNHEY and CDR2 SVGAGI. CDR3 coding DNA: TGTGCCAGCATGGGGGGTCAGCCCCAGCATTTT. This gives the protein CASMGGQPQHF.